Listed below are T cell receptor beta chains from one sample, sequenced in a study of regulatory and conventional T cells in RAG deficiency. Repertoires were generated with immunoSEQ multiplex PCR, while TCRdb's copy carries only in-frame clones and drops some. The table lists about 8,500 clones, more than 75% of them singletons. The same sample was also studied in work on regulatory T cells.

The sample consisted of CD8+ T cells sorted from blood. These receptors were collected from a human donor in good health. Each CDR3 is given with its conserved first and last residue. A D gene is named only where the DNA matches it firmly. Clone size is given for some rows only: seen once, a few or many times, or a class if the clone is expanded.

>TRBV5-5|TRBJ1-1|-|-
CASSRTTAANTEAFF
TGTGCCAGCAGCCGTACGACAGCCGCGAACACTGAAGCTTTCTTT
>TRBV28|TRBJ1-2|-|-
CASSLWSDSLYGYTF
TGTGCCAGCAGTTTATGGAGCGACAGTCTTTATGGCTACACCTTC
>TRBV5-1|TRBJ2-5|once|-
CASKLLSGIQETQYF
TGCGCCAGCAAACTTCTTTCCGGGATACAAGAGACCCAGTACTTC
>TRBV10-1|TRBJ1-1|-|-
CASSNRNTEAFF
TGCGCCAGCAGTAACAGGAACACTGAAGCTTTCTTT
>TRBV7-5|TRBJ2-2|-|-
CARSFVVCPNTGELFF
TGTGCCAGAAGCTTCGTCGTTTGTCCAAACACCGGGGAGCTGTTTTTT
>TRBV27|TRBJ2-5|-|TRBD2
CASSLGLAAQETQYF
TGTGCCAGCAGTTTGGGACTAGCGGCCCAAGAGACCCAGTACTTC
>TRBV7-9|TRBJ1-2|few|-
CASRPDSYGYTF
TGTGCCAGCAGACCAGACAGTTATGGCTACACCTTC
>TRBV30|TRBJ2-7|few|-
CAWYQGGEQYF
TGTGCCTGGTACCAAGGTGGTGAGCAGTACTTC
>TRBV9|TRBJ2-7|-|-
CASSVEGSSYEQYF
TGTGCCAGCAGCGTAGAGGGGAGCTCCTACGAGCAGTACTTC
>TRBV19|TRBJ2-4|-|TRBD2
CASTSRGRVDSGGIQYF
TGTGCCAGCACCTCGCGTGGGAGGGTCGACTCCGGTGGCATTCAGTACTTC
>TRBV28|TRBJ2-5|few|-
CASSLDGGQRETQYF
TGTGCCAGCAGTTTAGATGGCGGTCAGCGGGAGACCCAGTACTTC
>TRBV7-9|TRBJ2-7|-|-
CASAETTYEQYF
TGTGCCAGCGCAGAAACCACCTACGAGCAGTACTTC
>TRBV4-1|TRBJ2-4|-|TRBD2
CASSQGPSGRNIQYF
TGCGCCAGCAGCCAAGGGCCTAGCGGACGAAACATTCAGTACTTC
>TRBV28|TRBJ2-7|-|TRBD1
CASSWDRDEQYF
TGTGCCAGCAGCTGGGACAGGGATGAGCAGTACTTC
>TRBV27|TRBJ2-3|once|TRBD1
CASSSGQGGDTQYF
TGTGCCAGCAGTTCCGGACAGGGGGGAGATACGCAGTATTTT
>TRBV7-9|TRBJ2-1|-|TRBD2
CASSSTSGNEQFF
TGTGCCAGCAGCTCGACTAGCGGCAATGAGCAGTTCTTC
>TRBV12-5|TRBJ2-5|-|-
CASGPVETQYF
TGTGCTAGTGGTCCCGTGGAGACCCAGTACTTC
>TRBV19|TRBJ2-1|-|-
CASSIIQGGDEQFF
TGTGCCAGTAGTATAATACAAGGGGGGGATGAGCAGTTCTTC
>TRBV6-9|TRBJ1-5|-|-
CASSYSFYSNQPQHF
TGTGCCAGCAGTTACTCTTTTTATAGCAATCAGCCCCAGCATTTT